Described below is a single T cell receptor beta chain sequence and its context. The authors' processing: Amplification of reference gene primers was used by the study to estimate nucleated cell counts. Using immunoSEQ multiplex PCR, the repertoire was profiled, and TCRdb retains in-frame clones only, with some absent. V and J calls and clone size are given by that table; D and trimming were obtained from the DNA. The table lists about 140,000 clones, more than 60% of them singletons. The CDR3 has 14 residues. Trimming cost V 5 bases and J 5 bases, with 15 bases left between them. Per germline, CDR1 SEHNR and CDR2 FQNEAQ (reference sequence). The data were obtained in a study of blood T cell repertoires in COVID-19. As for the study in general: Sites across the United States, Italy and Spain contributed samples from acute and convalescent COVID-19. T cells, B-cell-depleted T cells, or PBMCs provided the cDNA or gDNA that served as material.

The sample consisted of peripheral blood. The chain has TRBV7-9 and TRBJ1-2, with D unclear. The sequence came from a woman aged 45-65 years with active or convalescent COVID-19. The CDR3 reads CASSTTDSGYGYTF. In DNA form, the CDR3 reads TGTGCCAGCAGCACGACGGACTCGGGATATGGCTACACCTTC.